The source of this T cell receptor (beta chain) is a study of T cells after yellow fever vaccination. Study outcomes and limitations: After the booster, over 95% of CD4 and 88% of CD8 primary-response clones were re-detected. Abundant clonotypes from the bulk population could contaminate FACS-sorted repertoires.

5'RACE template switching added a universal primer site and UMIs to TCR cDNA. In TCRdb, the 5' RACE reads were re-called with MiXCR into one record per CDR3 protein. The sample has around 300,000 distinct CDR3 sequences, 13% seen once; the top ten hold 0.4% to 0.65%. V lost 1 base and J 5 bases, leaving 10 bases between the germline ends. Looked up from germline, CDR1 is SGHDT and CDR2 is YYEEEE. CDR3 length equals 14 residues. Worth noting for this clonotype: Its antigen is unidentified.

The source was CD4+ T cells sorted from PBMCs, collected 45 days after the yellow fever booster vaccination. This sequence was found in a man younger than 45 who received the YFV17D yellow fever vaccine. The chain employs TRBV5-6 and TRBJ2-1; D remains ambiguous. This CDR3 is CASSLTVWDNEQFF. The CDR3 nucleotides are TGTGCCAGCAGCTTGACTGTATGGGACAATGAGCAGTTCTTC.